The source of this TCR beta chain is a study of control samples from healthy donors and cancer patients. The CDR3 is made up of 12 amino acids. Deletions cut 3 bases from V and 2 bases from J, with 4 bases between. Germline values: CDR1 LNHNV, CDR2 YYDKDF (reference sequence). The protocol was immunoSEQ multiplex PCR, while the TCRdb copy is restricted to in-frame clones and leaves out a portion. The table has 70,000 or so clones, 84% seen once. This chain links TRBV15 with TRBJ2-5; D gene uncertain. Sequencing was performed on blood. The clonotype was recovered from a man in his fifties or sixties in good health. The DNA of the CDR3 is TGTGCCACCAGCAGGGTTCAAGAGACCCAGTACTTC. Protein: CATSRVQETQYF.